Only one count was recorded for the clone carrying this TCR beta chain. Its antigen is currently unknown. At the DNA level, this CDR3 is encoded by other sequences in the same sample as well. This specimen belongs to a study of shared clonotypes between healthy human individuals. Study-level results: Clonotypes that were shared across four donors made up 4.5% to 5% of naive CD4 clonotypes.

Original methodology: ImmunoSEQ output lacked quality scores and full-length reads, limiting matched filtering. Sequenced by immunoSEQ multiplex PCR; TCRdb stores in-frame clones only, minus some. V, J and clone size are those of that table, while D and trimming were read from the DNA. Of 2 million to 2.5 million clones listed, almost 96% were seen once; the top ten hold 0.13%. There are 14 residues in the CDR3. The V gene's germline CDR1 is SGHNT and CDR2 YYREEE (reference sequence). V was cut by 0 bases and J by 1 base, with 7 bases left in between. The receptor was isolated from a man aged 18-30 years in good health. The chain combines TRBV5-4 with TRBJ1-1, with D maybe TRBD1 (5 bases). Input material: naive CD4+ T cells sorted from blood. Subset meaning: CD45RA+ positively selected. CDR3 nucleotides: TGTGCCAGCAGCTTGGGGGGGAGGAACACTGAAGCTTTCTTT. This gives the protein CASSLGGRNTEAFF.